The sample holds many counts of the clone carrying this TCR beta chain. Its antigen remains unknown. TCRdb passed the reads through MiXCR, listing each CDR3 protein once. The sample has approximately 250,000 distinct CDR3 sequences, 9% to 15% seen once. This record comes from a study of T cell repertoires in cytomegalovirus infection. Study outcomes and limitations: Summed public TCR beta family frequency identified CMV carriers bearing the relevant HLA.

The sequenced sample consisted of PBMCs. The sequence came from a human donor in good health (CMV status not recorded). Some clones in this sample may be carry-over from other donors' samples.

CDR3 DNA: TGTGCCAGCACCTCGTTGGGGAGGGGGCGACAAGAGACCCAGTACTTC. Protein: CASTSLGRGRQETQYF. The rearrangement uses TRBV28 and TRBJ2-5; D may match TRBD1 or TRBD2 (7 bases each). V lost 7 bases and J 2 bases, leaving 20 bases between the germline ends. Germline-derived CDR1 and CDR2 are MDHEN and SYDVKM. This CDR3 spans 16 amino acids.